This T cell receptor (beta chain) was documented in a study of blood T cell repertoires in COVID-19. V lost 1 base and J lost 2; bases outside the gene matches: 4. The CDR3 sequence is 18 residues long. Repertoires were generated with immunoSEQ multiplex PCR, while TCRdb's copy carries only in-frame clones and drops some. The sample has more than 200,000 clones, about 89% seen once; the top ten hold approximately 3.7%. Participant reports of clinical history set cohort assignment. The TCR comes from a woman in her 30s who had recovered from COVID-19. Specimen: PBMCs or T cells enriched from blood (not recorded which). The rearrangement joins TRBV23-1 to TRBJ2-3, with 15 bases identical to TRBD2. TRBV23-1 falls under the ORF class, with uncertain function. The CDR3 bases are TGCGCCAGCAGTCAATTCCGGACTAGCGGGAGGGCCACAGATACGCAGTATTTT. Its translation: CASSQFRTSGRATDTQYF.